Described below is a single T cell receptor beta chain sequence and its context. What it binds is not known. This CDR3 is built from 15 residues. CDR1 SGHAT and CDR2 FQNNGV come from the germline V gene. Trimming took off 6 bases at V and 1 base at J, with 16 bases between the two ends. Naive-designated CD8 cells lacked CD45RO, were positively enriched for CCR7, and omitted terminally differentiated effector memory CD45RA+ cells. Under the authors' procedure: With immunoSEQ giving junction-only sequences and no quality scores, filtering differed. Generated by immunoSEQ multiplex PCR, the TCRdb table keeps only in-frame clones and is missing some. V, J and clone size are those of that table, while D and trimming were read from the DNA. This table has hundreds of thousands of clones, about 96% appearing once. These data are taken from a study of shared clonotypes between healthy human individuals. Broader study findings: Clonotypes shared by all four donors outscored non-shared clonotypes in generation probability.

The sample was naive CD8+ T cells sorted from blood. This chain uses TRBV11-2 with TRBJ2-7; no reliable D call. The source of this sequence is a young woman in good health. As DNA, the CDR3 is TGTGCCAGCAGTCGGGCGCCTGCCTCGTCCTACGAGCAGTACTTC. Protein product: CASSRAPASSYEQYF.